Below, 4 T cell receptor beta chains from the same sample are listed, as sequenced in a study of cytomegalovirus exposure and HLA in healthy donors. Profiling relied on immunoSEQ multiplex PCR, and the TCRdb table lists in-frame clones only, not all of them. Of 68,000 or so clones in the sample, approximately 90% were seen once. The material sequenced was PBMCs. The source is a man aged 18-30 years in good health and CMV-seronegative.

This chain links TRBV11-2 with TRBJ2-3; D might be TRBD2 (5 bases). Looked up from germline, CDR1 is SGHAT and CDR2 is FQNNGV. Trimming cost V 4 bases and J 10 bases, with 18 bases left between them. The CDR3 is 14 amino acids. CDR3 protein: CASSSGTDQRAQYF. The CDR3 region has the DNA TGTGCCAGCAGCTCAGGCACAGACCAGAGGGCGCAGTATTTT.

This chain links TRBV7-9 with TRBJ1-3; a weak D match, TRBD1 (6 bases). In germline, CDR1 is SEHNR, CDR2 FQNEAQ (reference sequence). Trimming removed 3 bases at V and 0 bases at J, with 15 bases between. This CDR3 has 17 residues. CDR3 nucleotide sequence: TGTGCCAGCAGCTTGGGGTGGATGGGGGCCTCTGGAAACACCATATATTTT. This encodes CASSLGWMGASGNTIYF. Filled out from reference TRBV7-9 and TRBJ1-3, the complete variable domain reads DTGVSQNPRHKITKRGQNVTFRCDPISEHNRLYWYRQTLGQGPEFLTYFQNEAQLEKSRLLSDRFSAERPKGSFSTLEIQRTEQGDSAMYLCASSLGWMGASGNTIYFGEGSWLTVV.

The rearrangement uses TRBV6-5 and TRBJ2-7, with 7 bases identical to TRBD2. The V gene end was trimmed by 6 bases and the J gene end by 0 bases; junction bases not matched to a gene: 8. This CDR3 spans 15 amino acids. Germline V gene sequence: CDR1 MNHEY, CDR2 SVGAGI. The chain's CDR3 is CASSLDWEGSYEQYF. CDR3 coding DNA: TGTGCCAGCAGCCTCGACTGGGAGGGCTCCTACGAGCAGTACTTC.

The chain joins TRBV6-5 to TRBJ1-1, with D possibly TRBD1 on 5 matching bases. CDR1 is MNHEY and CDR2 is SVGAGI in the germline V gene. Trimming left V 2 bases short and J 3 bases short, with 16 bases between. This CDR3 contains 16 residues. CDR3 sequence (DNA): TGTGCCAGCAGTTACACGCAAATCCGACAGTACACTGAAGCTTTCTTT. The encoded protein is CASSYTQIRQYTEAFF.